This TCR beta chain was retrieved from a study of T cells after yellow fever vaccination. Study-wide findings and caveats: Most primary-vaccination clones reappeared after the booster (more than 95% CD4, approximately 88% CD8).

This clonotype has a count of ten or more. Its antigen remains unidentified. CDR1 and CDR2 from the germline V gene are SGHNT and YENEEA. V gave up 4 bases and J gave up 4 bases, with 16 bases separating them. The CDR3 is made up of 15 amino acids. MiXCR was run by TCRdb on the 5' RACE reads, yielding one entry per CDR3 protein. The sample contains 60,000 to 85,000 distinct CDR3 sequences, roughly 6.9% of which appear only once. This rearrangement joins TRBV11-3 to TRBJ2-5; perhaps TRBD2 as D (7 bases). The sample consisted of CD8+ T cells sorted from PBMCs, taken about 5 days after the first yellow fever vaccination. The origin of this receptor is a man aged 18 to 35 who received the YFV17D yellow fever vaccine. The DNA of the CDR3 is TGTGCCAGCAGCTCCCGGGGGGCTGAAGGAGAGACCCAGTACTTC. Protein: CASSSRGAEGETQYF.